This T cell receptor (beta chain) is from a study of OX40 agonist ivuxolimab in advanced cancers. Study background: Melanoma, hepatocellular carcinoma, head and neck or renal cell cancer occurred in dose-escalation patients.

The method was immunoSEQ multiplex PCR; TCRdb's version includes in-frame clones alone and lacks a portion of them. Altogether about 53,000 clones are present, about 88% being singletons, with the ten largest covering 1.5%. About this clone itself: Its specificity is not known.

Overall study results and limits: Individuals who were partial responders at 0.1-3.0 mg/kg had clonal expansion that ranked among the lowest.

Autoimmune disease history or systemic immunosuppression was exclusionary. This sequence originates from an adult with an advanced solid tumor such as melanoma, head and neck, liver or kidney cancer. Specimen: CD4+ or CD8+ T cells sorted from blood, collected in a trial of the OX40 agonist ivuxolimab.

CDR3 sequence: CASSSTNTGELFF. CDR3 DNA sequence: TGTGCCAGCAGTTCTACGAACACCGGGGAGCTGTTTTTT. V gene TRBV6-5 combines with J gene TRBJ2-2; D not resolved. V lost 4 bases to trimming and J lost 0 bases, with 3 bases between them. This CDR3 contains 13 residues. Germline V gene sequence: CDR1 MNHEY, CDR2 SVGAGI.